This is a list of T cell receptor beta chains from one sample in a study of blood T cell repertoires in COVID-19. The assay was immunoSEQ multiplex PCR, and TCRdb's table has in-frame clones only and misses some. The sample lists roughly 140,000 clones, 65% to 90% occurring once. Specimen: peripheral blood. The origin of the receptors is a man in his sixties with active or convalescent COVID-19. Both conserved end residues are part of each CDR3. D genes are given only for firm matches. Not all rows give a size; the values are once, few, many and, for expanded clones, a class.

cdr3_aa: CASSESGFYSNQPQHF; cdr3_nt: TGTGCCAGCAGTGAAAGCGGATTCTATAGCAATCAGCCCCAGCATTTT; cdr3_length: 16; d_call: -; v_call: TRBV2; clone_size: -; j_call: TRBJ1-5
cdr3_aa: CASSLVPSSGGYEQYF; cdr3_nt: TGTGCCAGCAGCTTAGTTCCGTCTAGCGGGGGGTACGAGCAGTACTTC; cdr3_length: 16; d_call: TRBD2; v_call: TRBV7-2; clone_size: -; j_call: TRBJ2-7
cdr3_aa: CASSEISGSRNEQFF; cdr3_nt: TGTGCCAGCAGTGAAATTAGCGGGAGCAGGAATGAGCAGTTCTTC; cdr3_length: 15; d_call: TRBD2; v_call: TRBV2; clone_size: -; j_call: TRBJ2-1
cdr3_aa: CASSQDLGAYEQYF; cdr3_nt: TGCGCCAGCAGCCAAGACCTAGGCGCCTACGAGCAGTACTTC; cdr3_length: 14; d_call: -; v_call: TRBV4-3; clone_size: -; j_call: TRBJ2-7
cdr3_aa: CASSEPGGLKGEAFF; cdr3_nt: TGTGCCAGCAGTGAGCCCGGGGGGCTTAAGGGTGAAGCTTTCTTT; cdr3_length: 15; d_call: -; v_call: TRBV6-1; clone_size: -; j_call: TRBJ1-1
cdr3_aa: CATSLQGNTEAFF; cdr3_nt: TGTGCCACCTCACTCCAGGGGAACACTGAAGCTTTCTTT; cdr3_length: 13; d_call: -; v_call: TRBV10-3; clone_size: -; j_call: TRBJ1-1
cdr3_aa: CASSQNRGGANVLTF; cdr3_nt: TGCGCCAGCAGCCAGAACAGGGGTGGGGCCAACGTCCTGACTTTC; cdr3_length: 15; d_call: TRBD1; v_call: TRBV4-1; clone_size: -; j_call: TRBJ2-6
cdr3_aa: CASSPDRGGYTGELFF; cdr3_nt: TGTGCCAGCAGCCCGGACAGGGGAGGGTACACCGGGGAGCTGTTTTTT; cdr3_length: 16; d_call: TRBD1; v_call: TRBV5-6; clone_size: -; j_call: TRBJ2-2
cdr3_aa: CSVRDSRDQPQHF; cdr3_nt: TGCAGCGTTAGGGACAGCAGGGATCAGCCCCAGCATTTT; cdr3_length: 13; d_call: TRBD1; v_call: TRBV29-1; clone_size: -; j_call: TRBJ1-5
cdr3_aa: CASSKSRSGFTDTQYF; cdr3_nt: TGTGCCAGCAGCAAATCTAGGAGCGGGTTCACAGATACGCAGTATTTT; cdr3_length: 16; d_call: -; v_call: TRBV7-8; clone_size: -; j_call: TRBJ2-3
cdr3_aa: CASSYLAGDVSDTQYF; cdr3_nt: TGTGCCAGCAGTTACTTAGCGGGAGATGTCTCAGATACGCAGTATTTT; cdr3_length: 16; d_call: TRBD2; v_call: TRBV6-2/TRBV6-3; clone_size: -; j_call: TRBJ2-3
cdr3_aa: CASSEKQTNTGELFF; cdr3_nt: TGTGCCAGCAGCGAGAAACAGACGAACACCGGGGAGCTGTTTTTT; cdr3_length: 15; d_call: -; v_call: TRBV7-9; clone_size: -; j_call: TRBJ2-2
cdr3_aa: CASSIDSIPSLGYTF; cdr3_nt: TGTGCCAGTAGTATAGACTCTATCCCCTCATTAGGCTACACCTTC; cdr3_length: 15; d_call: -; v_call: TRBV19; clone_size: few; j_call: TRBJ1-2
cdr3_aa: CASSLQGFNTEAFF; cdr3_nt: TGTGCCAGTAGTCTACAGGGTTTCAACACTGAAGCTTTCTTT; cdr3_length: 14; d_call: -; v_call: TRBV19; clone_size: -; j_call: TRBJ1-1
cdr3_aa: CASSRLRTGQNTEAFF; cdr3_nt: TGTGCCAGCAGCCGCCTAAGGACAGGACAGAACACTGAAGCTTTCTTT; cdr3_length: 16; d_call: TRBD1; v_call: TRBV11-2; clone_size: -; j_call: TRBJ1-1
cdr3_aa: CASSVGRQGSDTQYF; cdr3_nt: TGTGCCAGCAGCGTAGGGAGACAGGGTTCAGATACGCAGTATTTT; cdr3_length: 15; d_call: -; v_call: TRBV21-1; clone_size: -; j_call: TRBJ2-3
cdr3_aa: CASSQPGLGGELFF; cdr3_nt: TGTGCCAGCAGCCAACCGGGACTAGGAGGGGAGCTGTTTTTT; cdr3_length: 14; d_call: TRBD2; v_call: TRBV7-8; clone_size: -; j_call: TRBJ2-2
cdr3_aa: CASSATGDQPQHF; cdr3_nt: TGTGCCAGCTCAGCGACAGGGGATCAGCCCCAGCATTTT; cdr3_length: 13; d_call: TRBD1; v_call: TRBV18; clone_size: -; j_call: TRBJ1-5
cdr3_aa: CASSEVLATDKETQYF; cdr3_nt: TGTGCCAGCAGTGAAGTTTTAGCCACGGATAAAGAGACCCAGTACTTC; cdr3_length: 16; d_call: -; v_call: TRBV6-1; clone_size: -; j_call: TRBJ2-5
cdr3_aa: CASSPTGTGLNYGYTF; cdr3_nt: TGCGCCAGCAGCCCCACCGGGACAGGGCTTAACTATGGCTACACCTTC; cdr3_length: 16; d_call: TRBD1; v_call: TRBV4-3; clone_size: many; j_call: TRBJ1-2
cdr3_aa: CASRLGLTEAFF; cdr3_nt: TGTGCCAGCAGGTTAGGACTCACTGAAGCTTTCTTT; cdr3_length: 12; d_call: -; v_call: TRBV7-9; clone_size: -; j_call: TRBJ1-1
cdr3_aa: CASSLGTGPNTGELFF; cdr3_nt: TGTGCCAGCAGCCTGGGGACAGGGCCGAACACCGGGGAGCTGTTTTTT; cdr3_length: 16; d_call: TRBD1; v_call: TRBV28; clone_size: -; j_call: TRBJ2-2
cdr3_aa: CASSRQSDTGRYGYTF; cdr3_nt: TGCGCCAGCAGCCGTCAATCGGACACCGGGAGATATGGCTACACCTTC; cdr3_length: 16; d_call: -; v_call: TRBV4-3; clone_size: -; j_call: TRBJ1-2